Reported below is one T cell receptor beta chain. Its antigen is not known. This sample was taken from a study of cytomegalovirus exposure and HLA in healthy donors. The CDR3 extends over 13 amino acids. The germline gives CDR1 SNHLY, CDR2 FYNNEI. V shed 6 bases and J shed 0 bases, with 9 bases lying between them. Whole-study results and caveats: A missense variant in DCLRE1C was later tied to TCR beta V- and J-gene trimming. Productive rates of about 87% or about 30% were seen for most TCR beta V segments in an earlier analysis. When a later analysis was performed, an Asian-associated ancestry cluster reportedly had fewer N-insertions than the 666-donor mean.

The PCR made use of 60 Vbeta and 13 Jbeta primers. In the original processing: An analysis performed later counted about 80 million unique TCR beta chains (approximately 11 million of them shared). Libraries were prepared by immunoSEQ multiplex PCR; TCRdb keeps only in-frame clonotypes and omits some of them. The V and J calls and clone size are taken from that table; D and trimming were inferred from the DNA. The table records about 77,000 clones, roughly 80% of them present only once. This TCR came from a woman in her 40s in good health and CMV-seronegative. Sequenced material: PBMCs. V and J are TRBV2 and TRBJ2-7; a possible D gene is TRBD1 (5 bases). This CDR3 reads CASSLQVSYEQYF. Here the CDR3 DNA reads TGTGCCAGCAGCCTACAGGTCTCCTACGAGCAGTACTTC.